This T cell receptor beta chain was profiled in a study of shared clonotypes between healthy human individuals. The study, taken as a whole, reports: Memory subsets had estimated richness that was generally smaller than that of naive subsets.

Produced via immunoSEQ multiplex PCR; TCRdb's table is partial and in-frame only. In the table there are fewer than 3 million clones, around 92% of which are singletons. Remarks on this clone: Its target is not known.

The CDR3 runs to 14 residues. Germline assignment: CDR1 SGHNT and CDR2 YYREEE (reference sequence). J was trimmed by 5 bases and V by 4 bases; bases with no gene match: 5. The chain uses TRBV5-4 and TRBJ2-5; 10 nucleotides align to TRBD1. This TCR was sampled from a man younger than 30 in good health. Some clones in this sample may be carry-over from other donors' samples. Sequencing used naive CD4+ T cells from PBMCs. Subset given: CD45RA+ positively selected. CDR3 in DNA: TGTGCCAGCAGCAGACAGGGGGCGGTTGAGACCCAGTACTTC. It is translated as CASSRQGAVETQYF. The entire variable domain, with the rest obtained from reference TRBV5-4 and TRBJ2-5, is as follows: ETGVTQSPTHLIKTRGQQVTLRCSSQSGHNTVSWYQQALGQGPQFIFQYYREEENGRGNFPPRFSGLQFPNYSSELNVNALELDDSALYLCASSRQGAVETQYFGPGTRLLVL.